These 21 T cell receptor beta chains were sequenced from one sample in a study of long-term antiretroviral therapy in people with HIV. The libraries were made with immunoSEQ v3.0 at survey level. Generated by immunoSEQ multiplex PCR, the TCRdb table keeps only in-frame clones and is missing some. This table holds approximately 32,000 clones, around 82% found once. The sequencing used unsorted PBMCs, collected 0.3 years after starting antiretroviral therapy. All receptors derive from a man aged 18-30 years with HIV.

The CDR3, as DNA: TGTGCCAGTGGGGCTGCATATGAGCAGTACTTC. Protein sequence: CASGAAYEQYF. This chain links TRBV19 with TRBJ2-7; D possibly corresponds to TRBD1 (5 bases). Germline V gene data show CDR1 as LNHDA and CDR2 as SQIVND (reference sequence). Trimming took off 8 bases at V and 7 bases at J, with 12 bases between the two ends. There are 11 residues in the CDR3.

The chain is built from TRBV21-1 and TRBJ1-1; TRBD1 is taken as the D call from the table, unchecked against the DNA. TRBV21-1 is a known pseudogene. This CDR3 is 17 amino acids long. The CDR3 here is CASSKVRDRGLITEAFF. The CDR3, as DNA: TGTGCCAGCAGCAAAGTCCGGGACAGGGGGCTTATCACTGAAGCTTTCTTT.

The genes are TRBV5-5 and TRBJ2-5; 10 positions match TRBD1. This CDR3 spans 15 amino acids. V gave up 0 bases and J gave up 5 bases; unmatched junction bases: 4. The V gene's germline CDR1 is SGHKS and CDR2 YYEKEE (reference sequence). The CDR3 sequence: CASSLVTGGGETQYF. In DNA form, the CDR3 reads TGTGCCAGCAGCTTGGTGACAGGGGGCGGGGAGACCCAGTACTTC.

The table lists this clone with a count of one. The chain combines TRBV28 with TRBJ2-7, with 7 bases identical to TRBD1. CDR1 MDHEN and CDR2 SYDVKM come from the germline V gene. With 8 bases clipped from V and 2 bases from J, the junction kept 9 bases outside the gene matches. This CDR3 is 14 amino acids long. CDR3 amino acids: CASFGQVGPYEQYF. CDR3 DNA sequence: TGTGCCAGCTTCGGACAGGTGGGGCCCTACGAGCAGTACTTC.

The CDR3 reads CASSYIGTGGEAFF. CDR3 nucleotides: TGTGCCAGCAGCTACATCGGGACAGGGGGCGAAGCTTTCTTT. The rearrangement uses TRBV5-4 and TRBJ1-1; 12 bases align to TRBD1. This CDR3 is built from 14 residues. Looked up from germline, CDR1 is SGHNT and CDR2 is YYREEE (reference sequence). Germline trimming cut 3 bases from V and 8 bases from J; bases unmatched to any gene: 5.

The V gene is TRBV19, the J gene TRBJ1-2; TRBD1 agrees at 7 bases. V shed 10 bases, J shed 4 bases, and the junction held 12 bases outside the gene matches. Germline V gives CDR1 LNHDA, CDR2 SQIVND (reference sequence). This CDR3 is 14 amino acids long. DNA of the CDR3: TGTGCCACCCGGGGAGAGGGGGCGGCCTATGGCTACACCTTC. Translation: CATRGEGAAYGYTF.

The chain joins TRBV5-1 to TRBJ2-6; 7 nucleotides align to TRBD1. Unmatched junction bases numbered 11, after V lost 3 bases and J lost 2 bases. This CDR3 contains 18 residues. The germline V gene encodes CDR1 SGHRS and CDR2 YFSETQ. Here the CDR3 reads CASSWEPVDRAGANVLTF. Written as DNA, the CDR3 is TGCGCCAGCAGCTGGGAACCGGTTGACAGGGCTGGGGCCAACGTCCTGACTTTC.

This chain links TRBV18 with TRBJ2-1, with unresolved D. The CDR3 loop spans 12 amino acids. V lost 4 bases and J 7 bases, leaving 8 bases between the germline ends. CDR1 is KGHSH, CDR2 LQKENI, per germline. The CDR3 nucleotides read TGTGCCAGCTCACAGCTTTCTAATGAGCAGTTCTTC. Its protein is CASSQLSNEQFF.

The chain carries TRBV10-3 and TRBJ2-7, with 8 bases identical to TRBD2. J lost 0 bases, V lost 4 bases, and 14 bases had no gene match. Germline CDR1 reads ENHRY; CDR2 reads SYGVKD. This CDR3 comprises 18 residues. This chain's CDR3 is CAISGGLGGGPNSYEQYF. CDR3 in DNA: TGTGCCATCAGTGGGGGACTGGGCGGGGGGCCCAACTCCTACGAGCAGTACTTC.

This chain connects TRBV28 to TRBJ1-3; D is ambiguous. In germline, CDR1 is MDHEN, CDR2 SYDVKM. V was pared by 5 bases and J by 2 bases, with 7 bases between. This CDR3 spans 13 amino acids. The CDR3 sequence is CASSRATGNTIYF. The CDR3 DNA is TGTGCCAGCAGTCGGGCGACTGGAAACACCATATATTTT.

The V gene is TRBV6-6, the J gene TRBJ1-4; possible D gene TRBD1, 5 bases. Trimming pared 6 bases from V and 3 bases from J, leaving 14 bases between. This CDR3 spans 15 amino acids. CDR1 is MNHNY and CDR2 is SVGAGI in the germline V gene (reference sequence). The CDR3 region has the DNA TGTGCCAGCAGCCCGAGTCGGGGGGCTAATGAAAAACTGTTTTTT. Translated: CASSPSRGANEKLFF.

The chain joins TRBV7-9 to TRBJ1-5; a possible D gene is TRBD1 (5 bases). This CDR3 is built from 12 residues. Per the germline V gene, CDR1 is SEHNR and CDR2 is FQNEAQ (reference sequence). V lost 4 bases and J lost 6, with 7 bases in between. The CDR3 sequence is CASSSDSQPQHF. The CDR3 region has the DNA TGTGCCAGCAGCTCTGACAGTCAGCCCCAGCATTTT.

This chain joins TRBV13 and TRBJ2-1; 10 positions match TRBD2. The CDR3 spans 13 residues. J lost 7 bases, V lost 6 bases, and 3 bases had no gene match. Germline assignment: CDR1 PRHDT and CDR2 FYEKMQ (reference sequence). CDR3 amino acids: CASRQTSGNEQFF. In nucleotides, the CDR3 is TGTGCCAGCAGACAGACTAGCGGGAATGAGCAGTTCTTC.

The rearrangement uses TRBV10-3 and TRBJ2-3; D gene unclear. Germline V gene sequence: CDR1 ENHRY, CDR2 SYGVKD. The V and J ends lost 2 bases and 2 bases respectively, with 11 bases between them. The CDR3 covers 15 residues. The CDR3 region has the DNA TGTGCCATCAGTGAGGGAGTAGGATTCACAGATACGCAGTATTTT. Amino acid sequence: CAISEGVGFTDTQYF.

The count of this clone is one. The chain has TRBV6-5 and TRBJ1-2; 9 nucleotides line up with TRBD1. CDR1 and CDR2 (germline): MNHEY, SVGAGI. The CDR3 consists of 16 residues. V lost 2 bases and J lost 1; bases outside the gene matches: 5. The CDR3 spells CASSYGGTGFNYGYTF. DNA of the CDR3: TGTGCCAGCAGTTACGGGGGGACAGGGTTTAACTATGGCTACACCTTC.

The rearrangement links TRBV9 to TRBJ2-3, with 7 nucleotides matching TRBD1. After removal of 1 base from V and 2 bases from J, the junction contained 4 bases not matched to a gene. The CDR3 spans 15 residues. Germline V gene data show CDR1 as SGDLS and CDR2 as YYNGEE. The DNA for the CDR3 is TGTGCCAGCAGCGTATTTGGACAGGACACAGATACGCAGTATTTT. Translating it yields CASSVFGQDTDTQYF.

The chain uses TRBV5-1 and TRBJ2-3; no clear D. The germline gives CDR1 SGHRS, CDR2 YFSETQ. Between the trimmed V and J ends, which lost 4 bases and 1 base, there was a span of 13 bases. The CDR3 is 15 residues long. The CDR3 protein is CASSMDPRGTDTQYF. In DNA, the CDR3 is TGCGCCAGCAGCATGGACCCACGGGGCACAGATACGCAGTATTTT.

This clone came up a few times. The CDR3 region has the DNA TGTGCCACCTCTCCCGGAGGGCAGGGGAGGAACGAGCAGTACTTC. Translated: CATSPGGQGRNEQYF. This rearrangement joins TRBV19 to TRBJ2-7, with D possibly being TRBD1 or TRBD2 (6 bases each). V was trimmed by 10 bases and J by 5 bases, leaving 24 bases between them. CDR1 and CDR2 (germline): LNHDA, SQIVND (reference sequence). This CDR3 spans 15 amino acids.

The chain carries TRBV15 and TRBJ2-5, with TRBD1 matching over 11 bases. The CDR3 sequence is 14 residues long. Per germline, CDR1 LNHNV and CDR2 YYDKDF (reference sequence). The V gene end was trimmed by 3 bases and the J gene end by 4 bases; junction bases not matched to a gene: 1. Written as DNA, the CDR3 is TGTGCCACCAGCAGGGGGACAGGGGGAGAGACCCAGTACTTC. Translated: CATSRGTGGETQYF. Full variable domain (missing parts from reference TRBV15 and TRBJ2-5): DAMVIQNPRYQVTQFGKPVTLSCSQTLNHNVMYWYQQKSSQAPKLLFHYYDKDFNNEADTPDNFQSRRPNTSFCFLDIRSPGLGDTAMYLCATSRGTGGETQYFGPGTRLLVL.

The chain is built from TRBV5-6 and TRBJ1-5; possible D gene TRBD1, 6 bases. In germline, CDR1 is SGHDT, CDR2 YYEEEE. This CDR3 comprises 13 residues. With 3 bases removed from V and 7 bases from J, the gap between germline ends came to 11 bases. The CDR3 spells CASSSDRNQPQHF. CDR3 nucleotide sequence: TGTGCCAGCAGCTCTGACAGGAACCAGCCCCAGCATTTT.

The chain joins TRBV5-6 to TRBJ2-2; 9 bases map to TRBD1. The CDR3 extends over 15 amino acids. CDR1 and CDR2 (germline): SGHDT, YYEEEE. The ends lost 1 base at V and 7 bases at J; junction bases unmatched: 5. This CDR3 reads CASSLTGQGYGELFF. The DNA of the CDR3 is TGTGCCAGCAGCTTGACGGGACAGGGTTACGGGGAGCTGTTTTTT.